The T cell receptor (beta chain) described here comes from a study of CD8 T cells in Susac syndrome (dated by TCRdb to about 2019). For the wider study: Whether CD8+ T cell activation and differentiation in Susac syndrome was antigen driven was tested using repertoire sequencing. Study-level results and caveats: The TCR sequencing and HLA analysis was acknowledged to have included a relatively small number of individuals.

Peripheral blood CD8+ and CD4+ T cells from healthy donors, Susac syndrome patients and multiple sclerosis patients were profiled using high-throughput TCR beta sequencing. Healthy donors were included as age- and sex-matched controls. Bulk CD8+ and CD4+ T cells were purified by magnetic negative isolation, whereas CD8+ TEMRA cells were enriched by FACS. Blood was collected in EDTA tubes and processed within 24 hours, with PBMCs isolated through density gradient centrifugation. PBMCs destined for TCR sequencing were cryopreserved in liquid nitrogen and later thawed in a 37 °C water bath. The sorted or isolated CD4+, CD8+ and CD8+ TEMRA cells reached a purity of at least 90%. RNA was extracted with the RNeasy kit and about 0.5 to 1 ug was reverse transcribed using random hexamers. TCR beta CDR3 regions were amplified with the immunoSEQ multiplex PCR assay covering 54 Vbeta and 13 Jbeta segments. PCR amplification bias was corrected by using a synthetic template baseline for primer optimization and computational correction. The original methods were these. Reads were assigned to V, D and J genes according to IMGT and analyzed in immunoSEQ Analyzer, with only productive sequences retained. To calculate clonality, Shannon entropy was normalized by log2 of the number of productive unique sequences and then subtracted from one. For each patient and control, public and private clones were evaluated among the 100 most prevalent clones. Clones were defined as Susac-specific if absent from the healthy and MS cohorts, from roughly 1,100 published viral clones and from other ImmuneACCESS disease sequences. TCRdb took the public reads, trimmed them with fastp at Q25, ran MiXCR for clone calling and kept in-frame beta chains. Rows merge per CDR3 protein into single entries with the most common DNA and genes. The V and J calls come from TCRdb's annotation, not from the publication. This sample lists 95,000 to 150,000 distinct CDR3 sequences; more than 90% were detected once. The ten top clones hold 0.065% to 0.1% of the sample.

From a lookup of the germline V gene (reference sequence), CDR1 and CDR2 are DFQATT and SNEGSKA. The CDR3 starts with the cysteine, ends with the phenylalanine, and has 16 residues. The retained sequence is limited to the CDR3, 48 bases, with the frame set at the first base. V and J are trimmed by 0 bases and 3 bases, and the gene matches miss 9 bases of the junction. Worth noting for this clonotype: Its specific antigen is unknown. Base qualities are not provided; no much larger clone lies one nucleotide away.

The sample comprised CD4+ T cells from PBMCs. This receptor was taken from a human donor in good health. This chain joins TRBV20-1 to TRBJ2-7, with 9 bases aligning to TRBD2. The nucleotide sequence reads as follows: TGCAGTGCTAGAGAGGGGGAGACTAGCGGACTCTACGAGCAGTACTTC. This codes for CSAREGETSGLYEQYF.